The rows below give T cell receptor beta chains drawn from one sample of a study of T cell responses to AZD1222 COVID-19 vaccine. Sequenced by immunoSEQ multiplex PCR; TCRdb stores in-frame clones only, minus some. This sample has tens of thousands of clones, with 89% found just once. The sequencing used peripheral blood, collected on day 0 of AZD1222 vaccination. All receptors come from an adult in good health. Each CDR3 is given with its conserved first and last residue. D genes are given only for firm matches. Clone size is given for some rows only: seen once, a few or many times, or a class if the clone is expanded.

J gene: TRBJ1-4; clone size: -; D gene: -; V gene: TRBV19; CDR3 protein: CASSTSTNEKLFF; CDR3 DNA: TGTGCCAGTTCGACCTCAACTAATGAAAAACTGTTTTTT
J gene: TRBJ1-5; clone size: -; D gene: -; V gene: TRBV5-4; CDR3 protein: CASIRRGALSNQPQHF; CDR3 DNA: TGTGCCAGCATCCGGAGGGGGGCTCTCAGCAATCAGCCCCAGCATTTT
J gene: TRBJ2-7; clone size: -; D gene: -; V gene: TRBV6-2/TRBV6-3; CDR3 protein: CASSYSPDSSYEQYF; CDR3 DNA: TGTGCCAGCAGTTACTCACCCGACAGCTCCTACGAGCAGTACTTC
J gene: TRBJ2-2; clone size: -; D gene: -; V gene: TRBV4-3; CDR3 protein: CASSQEGPITGELFF; CDR3 DNA: TGCGCCAGCAGCCAAGAAGGACCGATCACCGGGGAGCTGTTTTTT
J gene: TRBJ2-6; clone size: -; D gene: -; V gene: TRBV5-1; CDR3 protein: CASSLQGVGGANVLTF; CDR3 DNA: TGCGCCAGCAGCTTGCAAGGGGTTGGAGGGGCCAACGTCCTGACTTTC
J gene: TRBJ1-6; clone size: -; D gene: -; V gene: TRBV5-8; CDR3 protein: CASRGGGFNSPLHF; CDR3 DNA: TGTGCCAGCAGGGGGGGAGGGTTTAATTCACCCCTCCACTTT
J gene: TRBJ1-2; clone size: -; D gene: -; V gene: TRBV14; CDR3 protein: CASSQFPGASSYGYTF; CDR3 DNA: TGTGCCAGCAGCCAGTTTCCAGGGGCCAGCAGCTATGGCTACACCTTC
J gene: TRBJ2-1; clone size: -; D gene: -; V gene: TRBV9; CDR3 protein: CASSGRRRLYNEQFF; CDR3 DNA: TGTGCCAGCAGCGGCCGACGGAGGCTCTACAATGAGCAGTTCTTC
J gene: TRBJ2-2; clone size: -; D gene: -; V gene: TRBV28; CDR3 protein: CASSLVGVRSGELFF; CDR3 DNA: TGTGCCAGCAGTTTGGTAGGGGTGAGATCCGGGGAGCTGTTTTTT
J gene: TRBJ2-1; clone size: -; D gene: -; V gene: TRBV18; CDR3 protein: CASSPPGTYNEQFF; CDR3 DNA: TGTGCCAGCTCACCACCCGGGACTTACAATGAGCAGTTCTTC
J gene: TRBJ1-1; clone size: -; D gene: -; V gene: TRBV6-5; CDR3 protein: CASLERAGTEAFF; CDR3 DNA: TGTGCCAGCCTGGAAAGGGCCGGCACTGAAGCTTTCTTT
J gene: TRBJ1-2; clone size: -; D gene: -; V gene: TRBV7-2; CDR3 protein: CASSLDSGSYGYTF; CDR3 DNA: TGTGCCAGCAGCTTAGATTCGGGATCCTATGGCTACACCTTC
J gene: TRBJ2-7; clone size: -; D gene: -; V gene: TRBV7-3; CDR3 protein: CASSLTPASEQYF; CDR3 DNA: TGTGCCAGCAGCTTAACTCCGGCATCGGAGCAGTACTTC
J gene: TRBJ2-7; clone size: -; D gene: -; V gene: TRBV19; CDR3 protein: CASSSLSTRTYEQYF; CDR3 DNA: TGTGCCAGTAGTTCCCTTTCGACACGGACCTACGAGCAGTACTTC
J gene: TRBJ1-2; clone size: -; D gene: -; V gene: TRBV9; CDR3 protein: CASSPRENNYGYTF; CDR3 DNA: TGTGCCAGCAGCCCGCGCGAGAATAACTATGGCTACACCTTC
J gene: TRBJ1-1; clone size: few; D gene: -; V gene: TRBV27; CDR3 protein: CASSRVGTEAFF; CDR3 DNA: TGTGCCAGCAGTAGGGTCGGAACTGAAGCTTTCTTT
J gene: TRBJ1-6; clone size: -; D gene: -; V gene: TRBV9; CDR3 protein: CASSADSVGSPLHF; CDR3 DNA: TGTGCCAGCAGCGCGGACAGTGTAGGGTCACCCCTCCACTTT
J gene: TRBJ1-1; clone size: -; D gene: -; V gene: TRBV11-2; CDR3 protein: CASSLGLGTEAFF; CDR3 DNA: TGTGCCAGCAGCCTGGGGCTGGGCACTGAAGCTTTCTTT
J gene: TRBJ2-3; clone size: -; D gene: -; V gene: TRBV19; CDR3 protein: CASGGSDTQYF; CDR3 DNA: TGTGCCAGTGGTGGCTCAGATACGCAGTATTTT
J gene: TRBJ1-1; clone size: -; D gene: -; V gene: TRBV18; CDR3 protein: CASSPMGETEAFF; CDR3 DNA: TGTGCCAGCTCACCAATGGGAGAGACTGAAGCTTTCTTT
J gene: TRBJ2-2; clone size: once; D gene: TRBD2; V gene: TRBV2; CDR3 protein: CASSERAGGSTGELFF; CDR3 DNA: TGTGCCAGCAGTGAACGGGCGGGAGGGAGCACCGGGGAGCTGTTTTTT
J gene: TRBJ2-7; clone size: -; D gene: TRBD1; V gene: TRBV24-1; CDR3 protein: CATSGTGGEQYF; CDR3 DNA: TGTGCCACCAGTGGAACAGGGGGCGAGCAGTACTTC
J gene: TRBJ2-1; clone size: -; D gene: TRBD1; V gene: TRBV14; CDR3 protein: CASSHGQGSNEQFF; CDR3 DNA: TGTGCCAGCAGCCACGGACAGGGGAGCAATGAGCAGTTCTTC
J gene: TRBJ1-2; clone size: -; D gene: TRBD1; V gene: TRBV24-1; CDR3 protein: CATSDSGQGGGYTF; CDR3 DNA: TGTGCCACCAGTGATTCGGGACAGGGAGGTGGCTACACCTTC
J gene: TRBJ2-1; clone size: -; D gene: -; V gene: TRBV5-6; CDR3 protein: CASSSPAQGIANEQFF; CDR3 DNA: TGTGCCAGCAGCTCCCCGGCACAGGGAATCGCCAATGAGCAGTTCTTC
J gene: TRBJ1-4; clone size: -; D gene: -; V gene: TRBV5-1; CDR3 protein: CASSLGGAQGNEKLFF; CDR3 DNA: TGCGCCAGCAGCTTGGGTGGGGCGCAAGGTAATGAAAAACTGTTTTTT
J gene: TRBJ2-1; clone size: -; D gene: TRBD2; V gene: TRBV9; CDR3 protein: CASSTSGGSYNEQFF; CDR3 DNA: TGTGCCAGCAGCACTAGCGGGGGCTCCTACAATGAGCAGTTCTTC
J gene: TRBJ2-1; clone size: -; D gene: TRBD2; V gene: TRBV7-9; CDR3 protein: CASSLGLAGGPGHNEQFF; CDR3 DNA: TGTGCCAGCAGCCTCGGGCTAGCGGGAGGTCCAGGCCACAATGAGCAGTTCTTC
J gene: TRBJ2-4; clone size: -; D gene: -; V gene: TRBV28; CDR3 protein: CASSSVGVGAKNIQYF; CDR3 DNA: TGTGCCAGCAGTTCCGTAGGGGTTGGGGCCAAAAACATTCAGTACTTC
J gene: TRBJ1-2; clone size: -; D gene: -; V gene: TRBV3-1/TRBV3-2; CDR3 protein: CASSQDFSGQTMATAF; CDR3 DNA: TGTGCCAGCAGCCAAGATTTCTCCGGACAGACTATGGCTACCGCCTTC
J gene: TRBJ1-5; clone size: -; D gene: -; V gene: TRBV12-3/TRBV12-4; CDR3 protein: CASSFGGDQPQHF; CDR3 DNA: TGTGCCAGCAGTTTTGGAGGGGATCAGCCCCAGCATTTT
J gene: TRBJ2-7; clone size: -; D gene: TRBD2; V gene: TRBV4-2; CDR3 protein: CASREIAGAVYEQYF; CDR3 DNA: TGTGCCAGCAGAGAAATAGCGGGAGCCGTGTACGAGCAGTACTTC
J gene: TRBJ1-1; clone size: -; D gene: -; V gene: TRBV3-1/TRBV3-2; CDR3 protein: CASSQDLRAAFF; CDR3 DNA: TGTGCCAGCAGCCAAGATTTGAGGGCCGCTTTCTTT